This TCR beta chain emerged from a study of blood T cell repertoires in COVID-19. Looking at the study overall: Nucleic acid was either cDNA or gDNA, and it came from T cells, B-cell-depleted T cells, or PBMCs.

Original processing methods: Amplified reference gene primers provided the basis for estimating nucleated cell counts. Assay: immunoSEQ multiplex PCR; the TCRdb copy retains only in-frame clones and omits some. V, J and clone size derive from that table, while D and trimming were established from the DNA sequence. The sample contains 200,000 to 250,000 clones, roughly 82% of which appear only once. In germline, CDR1 is MNHEY, CDR2 SMNVEV (reference sequence). The ends were cut back, 8 bases at V and 2 bases at J, with 12 bases in the middle. CDR3 size: 13 residues. The chain joins TRBV27 to TRBJ1-2; tentative D call: TRBD1 (5 bases). Sequences were obtained from peripheral blood. The sequence was collected from a woman aged 40 to 50 with acute or convalescent COVID-19. CDR3 in amino acids: CASADRMNYGYTF. The CDR3 region has the DNA TGTGCCAGCGCCGACAGAATGAACTATGGCTACACCTTC.